The clone carrying this T cell receptor (beta chain) was seen a single time. At one boundary the junction diverges from the germline segment, which might be a read error. These data originate in a study of blood T cell repertoires in COVID-19. Study context: There were acute and convalescent COVID-19 samples, and they came from the United States, Italy and Spain.

Authors' analysis steps: For nucleated cells, counts were estimated from reference gene primer amplification. Profiled with immunoSEQ multiplex PCR; TCRdb holds only in-frame clones, not every one. V, J and clone size are those of that table, while D and trimming were read from the DNA. The table lists approximately 110,000 clones, 85% of them singletons. Germline-derived CDR1 and CDR2 are LNHDA and SQIVND (reference sequence). The CDR3 is made up of 17 amino acids. The rearrangement links TRBV19 to TRBJ2-3; TRBD2 agrees at 10 bases. This receptor was taken from a human donor in a cohort sampled during active COVID-19. Material: peripheral blood. CDR3 DNA: TGTGCCGGTAGTCTAGCGGGGGACCTTAGGGGTCTGGATACGCAGTATTTT. Translation gives CAGSLAGDLRGLDTQYF.